This note documents a single T cell receptor (beta chain) sequence. Antigen unknown. Template-switch 5'RACE cDNA synthesis added a 10-nucleotide unique molecular identifier. Over 190 million TCR-beta sequences from 15-18 subjects were obtained in each sequencing run. Using its own MiXCR run on the 5' RACE reads, TCRdb lists one record per CDR3 protein. The data hold roughly 48,000 distinct CDR3 sequences, with around 13% observed a single time. Specified time point: longitudinal time-point 2. Unsorted libraries were generated from 2 million PBMCs. These cells had been stored in RNAlater at -80 C. This sample is drawn from a study of neurological immune-mediated disorders. Study findings and constraints: In HTLV-1-associated myelopathy, TCR clonal expansion was greatest, and in multiple sclerosis it was least, below healthy controls.

V lost 8 bases and J lost 9, with 17 bases in between. This CDR3 has 13 amino acids. The germline V gene encodes CDR1 SGHVS and CDR2 FNYEAQ. The source material was PBMCs. The clonotype was recovered from a male donor with HTLV-1-associated myelopathy (HAM/TSP). The chain recombines TRBV7-6 with TRBJ2-1; D may be TRBD1 (6 bases). The CDR3 loop reads CASGAGAPAEQFF. The CDR3 bases are TGTGCCAGCGGGGCAGGGGCCCCTGCTGAGCAGTTCTTC.